This TCR beta chain came from a study of OX40 agonist ivuxolimab in advanced cancers. Whole-study context: Three patients showed partial responses: one hepatocellular carcinoma and two cutaneous melanoma cases.

Germline CDR1 is MNHNS and CDR2 is SASEGT. V was shortened by 3 bases and J by 0 bases, with 6 bases between the two germline ends. The CDR3 extends over 13 amino acids. Clones were read by immunoSEQ multiplex PCR, and TCRdb kept only the in-frame ones, dropping some. The table lists about 7,900 clones, approximately 84% of them singletons. This clone rates as hyperexpanded (1% or more). This receptor was taken from an adult with an advanced solid tumor such as melanoma, head and neck, liver or kidney cancer. The rearrangement links TRBV6-1 to TRBJ2-7, with D uncertain. The input for sequencing was CD4+ or CD8+ T cells sorted from blood, taken in a trial of the OX40 agonist ivuxolimab. DNA of the CDR3: TGTGCCAGCAGTGATGCCCTCTCCTACGAGCAGTACTTC. It codes for CASSDALSYEQYF.